The 32 T cell receptor beta chains presented below share a single source sample, sequenced in a study of T cell repertoires in cytomegalovirus infection. TCRdb processed the reads anew with MiXCR; each CDR3 protein has one entry. In the table there are roughly 350,000 distinct CDR3 sequences, roughly a third of which are singletons. These receptors have no identified antigens. The specimen comprised cultured PBMCs, sampled from culture after CMV antigen stimulation. These receptors all stem from a human donor in good health (CMV status not recorded). Some clones in this sample may be carry-over from other donors' samples.

The chain has TRBV28 and TRBJ2-7; no clear D. V lost 6 bases to trimming and J lost 7 bases, with 13 bases between them. Germline V gene lookup returns CDR1 MDHEN and CDR2 SYDVKM. This CDR3 spans 12 amino acids. The CDR3 DNA reads as TGTGCCAGCAGCCACACAGCGTGGGAGCAGTACGTC. Its protein product is CASSHTAWEQYV.

This clonotype was counted between two and nine times. The chain employs TRBV5-1 and TRBJ2-5; maybe TRBD1 (6 bases). Between the trimmed V and J ends, which lost 3 bases and 2 bases, there was a span of 17 bases. Germline V gene data show CDR1 as SGHRS and CDR2 as YFSETQ. The CDR3 spans 16 residues. CDR3 DNA sequence: TGCGCCAGCAGCTCGGATGGACAGCTCATTCAAGAGACCCAGTACTTC. Translation gives CASSSDGQLIQETQYF.

V usage is TRBV7-2 and J usage is TRBJ1-4; D uncertain. The V end lost 5 bases, the J end lost 5 bases, and 15 bases lay between the germline ends. The CDR3 is 15 amino acids. Per germline, CDR1 SGHTA and CDR2 FQGNSA. The CDR3 sequence is CASSPPGGLNEKLFF. As DNA, the CDR3 is TGTGCCAGCAGCCCTCCGGGAGGCCTGAATGAAAAACTGTTTTTT.

In its sample, this clonotype was seen a few times. The V call is TRBV19, the J call TRBJ2-4; perhaps TRBD2 as D (6 bases). V was shortened by 4 bases and J by 4 bases, with 20 bases between the two germline ends. The CDR3 sequence is 17 residues long. Germline CDR1 and CDR2: LNHDA and SQIVND (reference sequence). The CDR3 is CASSRDSVLREKNIQYF. DNA for the CDR3: TGTGCCAGTAGTAGGGACTCAGTTTTACGAGAAAAAAACATTCAGTACTTC.

The rearrangement uses TRBV29-1 and TRBJ2-1; 7 positions match TRBD2. The germline CDR1 and CDR2 sequences are SQVTM and ANQGSEA. The CDR3 covers 14 residues. The V gene end was trimmed by 1 base and the J gene end by 2 bases; junction bases not matched to a gene: 2. CDR3 nucleotides: TGCAGCGTTGAAGGAGCGGGACCCTACAATGAGCAGTTCTTC. Amino acid sequence: CSVEGAGPYNEQFF.

The gene calls are TRBV7-2 and TRBJ2-3; 9 nucleotides line up with TRBD1. Germline V lookup: CDR1 SGHTA, CDR2 FQGNSA. J gave up 1 base and V 0 bases, and 8 bases lay outside the gene matches. The CDR3 consists of 18 residues. In nucleotides, the CDR3 is TGTGCCAGCAGCTTAGCGACGACGGGACAGGGAGGCACAGATACGCAGTATTTT. Translating gives CASSLATTGQGGTDTQYF.

This rearrangement joins TRBV11-3 to TRBJ2-7; D assignment may be TRBD1 or TRBD2 (5 bases each). The V gene lost 2 bases and the J gene lost 1 base, with 9 bases spanning the gap. The germline gives CDR1 SGHNT, CDR2 YENEEA. The CDR3 is 14 residues long. Here the CDR3 DNA reads TGTGCCAGCAGCTTAATGAGGGGATCCTACGAGCAGTACGTC. It yields the protein CASSLMRGSYEQYV.

The chain couples TRBV12-3 or TRBV12-4 to TRBJ1-5; D not certain. The CDR3 loop spans 14 amino acids. With 1 base removed from V and 6 bases from J, the gap between germline ends came to 10 bases. CDR3 residues: CASSLEGFGQPQHF. The DNA for the CDR3 is TGTGCCAGCAGTTTAGAGGGTTTCGGTCAGCCCCAGCATTTT.

This clonotype was detected ten times or more. V and J are TRBV7-2 and TRBJ2-7; TRBD2 might be the D (5 bases). Between the trimmed V and J ends, which lost 4 bases and 12 bases, there was a span of 19 bases. This CDR3 region has 13 residues. CDR1 is SGHTA, CDR2 FQGNSA, per germline. The CDR3 is CASSSTPTRALYF. The CDR3 region has the DNA TGTGCCAGCAGCTCCACCCCCACTAGGGCTCTGTACTTC.

This chain links TRBV11-2 with TRBJ2-7; no firm D call. Trimming pared 5 bases from V and 6 bases from J, leaving 14 bases between. This CDR3 is 13 amino acids long. CDR1 is SGHAT, CDR2 FQNNGV, per germline. The CDR3 loop is CASSRQPVSEQYV. The CDR3 nucleotides read TGTGCCAGCAGCCGACAACCGGTTTCCGAGCAGTACGTC.

The chain combines TRBV20-1 with TRBJ2-3, with 11 bases fitting TRBD2. The germline V gene has CDR1 DFQATT and CDR2 SNEGSKA (reference sequence). The length of the CDR3 is 15 residues. V shed 3 bases and J 2 bases; nucleotides not matched to a gene: 4. The CDR3 DNA sequence: TGCAGTGCTAGGGGGACTAGCGGTTACACAGATACGCAGTATTTT. Protein: CSARGTSGYTDTQYF.

This clonotype was detected a few times. The chain carries TRBV10-3 and TRBJ2-6; a possible D gene is TRBD2 (7 bases). Germline CDR1 reads ENHRY; CDR2 reads SYGVKD. The CDR3 runs to 14 residues. Trimming pared 5 bases from V and 4 bases from J, leaving 9 bases between. Here the CDR3 reads CAISRGAGANVLTF. The CDR3 DNA is TGTGCCATCAGTCGGGGGGCCGGGGCCAACGTCCTGACTTTC.

In its sample, this clonotype was seen many times. V is TRBV7-8 and J is TRBJ2-1, with 9 nucleotides matching TRBD2. This CDR3 has 15 amino acids. Germline CDR1 SGHVS, CDR2 FQNEAQ. V lost 1 base to trimming and J lost 3 bases; unmatched junction nucleotides: 1. This CDR3 reads CASSLETSGYNEQFF. The CDR3 DNA reads TGTGCCAGCAGCTTAGAGACTAGCGGCTACAATGAGCAGTTCTTC.

J is TRBJ1-5 and V is TRBV12-3 or TRBV12-4; D is ambiguous. This CDR3 spans 15 amino acids. V dropped 2 bases and J dropped 3 bases, with 11 bases sitting between them. The CDR3 protein is CASSLRASHNQPQHF. CDR3 nucleotides: TGTGCCAGCAGTTTAAGGGCCAGCCACAATCAGCCCCAGCATTTT.

Concerning this clonotype itself: The junction departs from germline at one end; a sequencing error may be responsible. V gene TRBV7-2 combines with J gene TRBJ1-5; D perhaps matches TRBD1 (6 bases). CDR1 is SGHTA and CDR2 is FQGNSA in the germline V gene. The CDR3 length is 14 residues. CDR3 region: CGSSSTGCNQPQHF. The DNA for the CDR3 is TGTGGCAGCAGCTCGACAGGTTGCAATCAGCCCCAGCATTTT.

The count of this clonotype is one. The chain joins TRBV12-3 or TRBV12-4 to TRBJ1-1; D might be TRBD1 (5 bases). The CDR3 has 12 amino acids. The V gene lost 4 bases and the J gene lost 11 bases, with 14 bases spanning the gap. CDR3 coding DNA: TGTGCCAGCAGTTCACAGGTTCTAATGGCTTTCTTT. Translated, it gives CASSSQVLMAFF.

This clonotype was observed a handful of times. The chain carries TRBV7-8 and TRBJ1-2; D gene unclear. Germline CDR1 is SGHVS and CDR2 is FQNEAQ. Trimming removed 4 bases from V and 4 bases from J, with 13 bases in between. The CDR3 runs to 14 residues. The CDR3 DNA reads TGTGCCAGCAGCTCCCATGCGGGTAGCTATGGCTACACCTTC. Protein: CASSSHAGSYGYTF.

The chain carries TRBV5-4 and TRBJ2-2; D uncertain. The CDR3 is made up of 16 amino acids. The germline CDR1 and CDR2 sequences are SGHNT and YYREEE (reference sequence). The V and J ends lost 8 bases and 3 bases respectively, with 20 bases between them. CDR3 region: CASQELTRTDTGELFF. The CDR3 coding sequence is TGTGCCAGTCAGGAGTTAACCAGAACGGACACCGGGGAGCTGTTTTTT.

J is TRBJ2-5 and V is TRBV19, with 11 bases lining up with TRBD2. J gave up 1 base and V 4 bases, and 8 bases lay outside the gene matches. In germline, CDR1 is LNHDA, CDR2 SQIVND (reference sequence). The CDR3 is 17 amino acids. The CDR3 is CASSTWAGLAAQETQYF. The CDR3 DNA follows: TGTGCCAGTAGTACCTGGGCGGGACTAGCGGCCCAAGAGACCCAGTACTTC.

In this sample, this clonotype turned up many times. This rearrangement joins TRBV7-2 to TRBJ2-7; 8 nucleotides line up with TRBD2. This CDR3 has 18 amino acids. Trimming took 5 bases from V and 4 from J; bases not matched to a gene: 19. Germline V lookup: CDR1 SGHTA, CDR2 FQGNSA. CDR3 region: CASSPQTSANPRSYEQYF. Written as DNA, the CDR3 is TGTGCCAGCAGCCCTCAGACTAGCGCGAACCCCCGGAGTTACGAGCAGTACTTC. Full variable domain (rest looked up from reference TRBV7-2 and TRBJ2-7): GAGVSQSPSNKVTEKGKDVELRCDPISGHTALYWYRQSLGQGLEFLIYFQGNSAPDKSGLPSDRFSAERTGGSVSTLTIQRTQQEDSAVYLCASSPQTSANPRSYEQYFGPGTRLTVT.

This clonotype was seen a few times. This rearrangement joins TRBV19 to TRBJ1-1; TRBD1 might be the D (5 bases). V gave up 4 bases and J gave up 3 bases, with 12 bases separating them. Germline V gene sequence: CDR1 LNHDA, CDR2 SQIVND (reference sequence). The CDR3 consists of 14 residues. This CDR3 reads CASSTGMGHTEAFF. For the CDR3, the DNA is TGTGCCAGTAGTACAGGGATGGGGCACACTGAAGCTTTCTTT.

This chain connects TRBV6-2 or TRBV6-3 to TRBJ2-2; D possibly matches TRBD1 or TRBD2 (5 bases each). Germline V lookup: CDR1 MNHEY, CDR2 SVGEGT. The CDR3 is 15 amino acids. Trimming cost V 2 bases and J 4 bases, with 11 bases left between them. CDR3 residues: CASSYTRGPTGELFF. The CDR3, as DNA: TGTGCCAGCAGTTACACTAGGGGACCCACCGGGGAGCTGTTTTTT.

The gene calls are TRBV30 and TRBJ1-1, with a tentative D call TRBD1 (5 bases). The CDR3 contains 16 residues. V was pared by 0 bases and J by 1 base, with 15 bases between. The germline gives CDR1 GTSNPN, CDR2 SVGIG (reference sequence). This chain's CDR3 is CAWSVWTSGKNTEAFF. The CDR3 DNA sequence: TGTGCCTGGAGTGTATGGACGTCAGGGAAGAACACTGAAGCTTTCTTT.

The chain carries TRBV6-1 and TRBJ1-4, with 9 positions matching TRBD1. The CDR3 has 15 amino acids. V lost 5 bases, J lost 5 bases, and 6 bases stayed unmatched. Germline CDR1 reads MNHNS; CDR2 reads SASEGT. The CDR3 DNA sequence: TGTGCCAGCAGTCCTTCGACAGGGGGGAATGAAAAACTGTTTTTT. Its protein product is CASSPSTGGNEKLFF.

This clonotype has just a few counts. This chain uses TRBV7-2 with TRBJ2-1; no definite D call. The V gene lost 4 bases and the J gene lost 0 bases, with 10 bases spanning the gap. The CDR3 totals 15 residues. Germline V gene lookup returns CDR1 SGHTA and CDR2 FQGNSA. The CDR3 region is CASSSNPDSYNEQFF. In DNA form, the CDR3 reads TGTGCCAGCAGCTCCAACCCGGACTCCTACAATGAGCAGTTCTTC. Filled out from reference TRBV7-2 and TRBJ2-1, the complete variable domain reads GAGVSQSPSNKVTEKGKDVELRCDPISGHTALYWYRQSLGQGLEFLIYFQGNSAPDKSGLPSDRFSAERTGGSVSTLTIQRTQQEDSAVYLCASSSNPDSYNEQFFGPGTRLTVL.

The J gene is TRBJ2-1, the V gene TRBV10-3; tentative D call: TRBD1 (7 bases). Per the germline V gene, CDR1 is ENHRY and CDR2 is SYGVKD. The CDR3 has 12 amino acids. Trimming took 4 bases from V and 10 from J, leaving 11 bases between them. The CDR3: CAISVAGQEQFF. As DNA, the CDR3 is TGTGCCATCAGTGTGGCGGGACAGGAGCAGTTCTTC.

This sequence joins TRBV28 and TRBJ2-7, with 8 bases identical to TRBD1. The CDR3 is made up of 15 amino acids. The V gene end was trimmed by 5 bases and the J gene end by 3 bases; junction bases not matched to a gene: 9. Germline CDR1 is MDHEN and CDR2 is SYDVKM. For the CDR3, the DNA is TGTGCCAGCAGTCCCCTCCGACAGGGGATCTACGAGCAGTACGTC. It translates to CASSPLRQGIYEQYV.

V is TRBV6-5 and J is TRBJ2-3, with D perhaps TRBD1 or TRBD2 (5 bases each). The CDR3 contains 14 residues. The germline CDR1 and CDR2 sequences are MNHEY and SVGAGI. With 6 bases removed from V and 2 bases from J, the gap between germline ends came to 12 bases. The CDR3 DNA reads as TGTGCCAGCAGACAGGACTTGTACACAGATACGCAGTATTTT. Residues: CASRQDLYTDTQYF.

J is TRBJ2-1 and V is TRBV5-6; D could derive from TRBD1 or TRBD2 (5 bases each). Deletions cut 2 bases from V and 7 bases from J, with 19 bases between. The CDR3 runs to 16 residues. Looked up from germline, CDR1 is SGHDT and CDR2 is YYEEEE. Written as DNA, the CDR3 is TGTGCCAGCAGCTTTGAAGGGGCTACTAGGGGAAATGAGCAGTTCTTC. This translates into CASSFEGATRGNEQFF. Supplemented by reference TRBV5-6 and TRBJ2-1, the full variable domain reads DAGVTQSPTHLIKTRGQQVTLRCSPKSGHDTVSWYQQALGQGPQFIFQYYEEEERQRGNFPDRFSGHQFPNYSSELNVNALLLGDSALYLCASSFEGATRGNEQFFGPGTRLTVL.

This clonotype was seen ten or more times. The genes are TRBV7-2 and TRBJ2-5; D remains unclear. Germline V CDR1 and CDR2: SGHTA, FQGNSA. Trimming left V 2 bases short and J 4 bases short, with 8 bases between. The CDR3 runs 13 residues. CDR3 bases: TGTGCCAGCAGCTTATCCTCGGGAGAGACCCAGTACTTC. This codes for CASSLSSGETQYF. The whole variable domain, filled in from reference TRBV7-2 and TRBJ2-5, reads GAGVSQSPSNKVTEKGKDVELRCDPISGHTALYWYRQSLGQGLEFLIYFQGNSAPDKSGLPSDRFSAERTGGSVSTLTIQRTQQEDSAVYLCASSLSSGETQYFGPGTRLLVL.

The chain links TRBV6-2 or TRBV6-3 to TRBJ2-6; TRBD1 aligns across 8 bases. V was pared by 2 bases and J by 4 bases, with 4 bases of the junction left unmatched. Germline-derived CDR1 and CDR2 are MNHEY and SVGEGT. This CDR3 comprises 16 residues. CDR3 sequence: CASSYQGARGANVLTF. The CDR3, as DNA: TGTGCCAGCAGTTACCAGGGGGCGCGAGGGGCCAACGTCCTGACTTTC.

The V call is TRBV7-2, the J call TRBJ2-3; 7 positions agree with TRBD1. Germline V lookup: CDR1 SGHTA, CDR2 FQGNSA. The V segment lost 4 bases and the J segment 2 bases; nucleotides outside the gene matches: 12. The CDR3 runs to 17 residues. CDR3 DNA sequence: TGTGCCAGCAGCTGGAACCCCGGTAGGGGGCCCACAGATACGCAGTATTTT. It yields the protein CASSWNPGRGPTDTQYF.